What follows are 3 T cell receptor beta chains derived from one specimen sequenced in a study of response to subunit inactivated influenza vaccine. One entry per CDR3 protein, called by TCRdb with MiXCR from the RT-PCR reads. The profile shows under 200,000 distinct CDR3 sequences, 9.5% to 13% of them singletons. The sequencing here drew on non-naive T cells sorted from PBMCs, taken 40 to 50 days after vaccination. The receptors shown here come from a man in his forties or fifties who received an inactivated influenza vaccine.

This clonotype has a count of ten or more. CDR3 amino acids: CASRIQANTGELFF. CDR3 DNA sequence: TGCGCCAGCAGAATACAGGCGAACACCGGGGAGCTGTTTTTT. This chain uses TRBV5-1 with TRBJ2-2, with TRBD1 as a possible D gene (5 bases). Between the trimmed V and J ends, which lost 5 bases and 0 bases, there was a span of 8 bases. Germline lookup yields CDR1 SGHRS and CDR2 YFSETQ. The CDR3 is 14 residues long.

The V gene is TRBV10-2, the J gene TRBJ2-5; TRBD1 aligns across 8 bases. CDR3 length: 13 amino acids. The germline V gene encodes CDR1 WSHSY and CDR2 SAAADI. The V and J ends lost 5 bases and 3 bases, in that order; junction bases with no gene match: 2. The CDR3 sequence is CASSPDREETQYF. The CDR3 nucleotides read TGCGCCAGCAGTCCGGACAGGGAAGAGACCCAGTACTTC.

Only a few counts were recorded for this clonotype. The genes are TRBV20-1 and TRBJ2-3, with 13 bases aligning to TRBD2. The CDR3 sequence is 17 residues long. The germline V gene encodes CDR1 DFQATT and CDR2 SNEGSKA (reference sequence). The ends lost 5 bases at V and 0 bases at J; junction bases unmatched: 8. As DNA, the CDR3 is TGCAGTGCTGATCCGGGGACTAGCGGGGCTAGCACAGATACGCAGTATTTT. Its protein product is CSADPGTSGASTDTQYF.